This T cell receptor beta chain was recovered during a study of low-dose radiotherapy and immunotherapy resistance in tumors. Across the study: Doses of 0.5 Gy per fraction every 2 weeks, totaling 6.5 Gy, went to Cohort 1. Patients were on oral aspirin 300 mg taken daily for four cycles from cycle 1 day 1.

Time point meaning: before trial treatment. Donors were dosed with nivolumab and ipilimumab; they also received aspirin, low-dose cyclophosphamide and low-dose radiotherapy. Those eligible were patients bearing advanced solid tumors lacking tumor-infiltrating lymphocytes. Alpha- and beta-chain coverage of first-strand cDNA came from TRAV- and TRBV-specific primers. The PCR that amplified TCRs ran for around 20 cycles, relying on a constant-region primer and a V-primer adapter. TCRdb called the reads again in MiXCR, with one record for every CDR3 protein. The sample includes 35,000 to 50,000 distinct CDR3 sequences, around a third of them seen just once. This clonotype is classed as medium-sized. Germline CDR1 reads SGDLS; CDR2 reads YYNGEE. V lost 0 bases and J 1 base, leaving 11 bases between the germline ends. The CDR3 extends over 16 amino acids.

The chain combines TRBV9 with TRBJ2-1; D uncertain. The starting material was PBMCs, obtained before treatment. The source of this sequence is a male donor with gallbladder cancer. This CDR3 is CASSVAPAVSYNEQFF. DNA of the CDR3: TGTGCCAGCAGCGTAGCCCCGGCGGTATCCTACAATGAGCAGTTCTTC.